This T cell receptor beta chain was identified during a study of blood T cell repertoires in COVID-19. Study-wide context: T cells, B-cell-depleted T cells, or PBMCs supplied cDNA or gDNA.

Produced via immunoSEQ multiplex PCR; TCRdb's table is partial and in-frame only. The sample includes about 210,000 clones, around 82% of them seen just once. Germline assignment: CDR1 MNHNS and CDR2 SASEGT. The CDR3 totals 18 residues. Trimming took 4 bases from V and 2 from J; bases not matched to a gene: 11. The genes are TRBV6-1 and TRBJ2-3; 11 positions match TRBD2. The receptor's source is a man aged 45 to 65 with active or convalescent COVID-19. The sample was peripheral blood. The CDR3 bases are TGTGCCAGCAGTGTGGGTAGCGGGGGGGCCCTTTCCACAGATACGCAGTATTTT. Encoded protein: CASSVGSGGALSTDTQYF.